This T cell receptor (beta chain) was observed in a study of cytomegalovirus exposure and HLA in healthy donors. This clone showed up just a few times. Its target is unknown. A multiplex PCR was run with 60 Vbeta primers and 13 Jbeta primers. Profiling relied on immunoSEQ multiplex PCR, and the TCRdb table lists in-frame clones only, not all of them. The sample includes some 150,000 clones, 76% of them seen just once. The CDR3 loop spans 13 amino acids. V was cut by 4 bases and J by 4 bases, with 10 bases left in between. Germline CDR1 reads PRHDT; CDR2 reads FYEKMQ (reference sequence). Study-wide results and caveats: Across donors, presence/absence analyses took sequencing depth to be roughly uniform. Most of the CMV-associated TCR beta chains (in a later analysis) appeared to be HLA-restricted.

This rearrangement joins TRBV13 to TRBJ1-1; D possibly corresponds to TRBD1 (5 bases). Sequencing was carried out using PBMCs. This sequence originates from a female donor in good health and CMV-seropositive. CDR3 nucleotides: TGTGCCAGCAGCTCAGGGAGTGGCACTGAAGCTTTCTTT. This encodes CASSSGSGTEAFF.